This T cell receptor beta chain was obtained from a study of OX40 agonist ivuxolimab in advanced cancers. Notes on the research overall: Ivuxolimab was a fully human IgG2 agonistic monoclonal antibody targeting the costimulatory receptor OX40 (CD134). Intravenous ivuxolimab was administered to patients every 2 weeks at six dose levels: 0.01, 0.1, 0.3, 1.5, 3 and 10 mg/kg. Among the 50 to 55 dose-escalation patients, around 19 had hepatocellular carcinoma, roughly 15 melanoma, 9 renal cell carcinoma and 9 head and neck cancer. A male proportion of around 83% and a mean age of about 60 years, ranging from 23 to 79, were recorded for the dose-escalation cohort. Patients were allowed to have had prior anti-PD-1, anti-PD-L1 or anti-CTLA-4 therapy, and 40% to 45% of the dose-escalation patients had been treated with checkpoint inhibitors. Partial responses were achieved by three dose-escalation patients, of whom one had hepatocellular carcinoma and two had cutaneous melanoma. Peripheral TCRbeta sequencing aimed to test whether ivuxolimab altered TCR sequence diversity and caused clonal T-cell expansion. The paper covers the monotherapy dose-escalation part of the phase I ivuxolimab trial, which included N of about 50 patients. General conclusions and limits of the study: The antigen specificity of the peripheral T cells that underwent clonal expansion was not determined. After ivuxolimab, more expanded clones were found on average in CD8+ T cells than in CD4+ T cells. Low levels of normalized T-cell clonal expansion were also seen in some nonresponding patients. At doses from 0.1 to 3.0 mg/kg, clonal expansion was seen in both CD4+ and CD8+ blood T cells between baseline and week 6. In partial responders in the 0.1-3.0 mg/kg groups, normalized peripheral clonal expansion was found to be among the lowest, especially among CD8+ T cells.

Genomic DNA was extracted from sorted cells for sequencing of the TCRbeta CDR3 region. TCRbeta CDR3 regions were sequenced using the immunoSEQ Assay. The table comes from immuneACCESS by way of TCRdb, which keeps in-frame sequences with V and J called. Part of the clones is missing from these tables; in studies checked, under half for an unresolved V gene and the rest for unknown reasons. A total of 36,000 or so clones appear in this sample, approximately 78% of them only once. The ten largest clones represent about 20% of the sample. Points on this clone: No cognate antigen has been identified for it. Base qualities are not at hand, and no much larger clone is one base apart.

According to the germline V gene (reference sequence), CDR1 reads SGHNT and CDR2 reads YYREEE. The CDR3 numbers 16 residues from cysteine through phenylalanine. Of all the DNA, just the CDR3 is kept, 48 bases in frame from base 1. V lost 0 bases and J lost 1 base; the stretch between them is 12 bases long. Patients with a history of autoimmune disease or receiving systemic immunosuppression were excluded from the trial. Peripheral blood for TCR sequencing was collected from all dose cohorts at baseline, on cycle 4 day 1, and on cycle 7 day 1. Samples were obtained from an open-label, multicenter, first-in-human phase I dose-escalation trial of ivuxolimab. Adults with locally advanced or metastatic melanoma, renal cell, hepatocellular, or head and neck squamous cell carcinoma were enrolled in the trial. Before TCR sequencing, CD4+ T cells and CD8+ T cells were sorted from peripheral blood as separate populations.

The chain links TRBV5-4 with TRBJ2-3; a tentative D match to TRBD2 spans 6 bases. The origin of this receptor is an adult with an advanced solid tumor such as melanoma, head and neck, liver or kidney cancer. Sequences were derived from CD4+ or CD8+ T cells sorted from blood, sampled in a trial of the OX40 agonist ivuxolimab. The sequenced DNA: TGTGCCAGCAGCTTGGCCGGGCGGGGACGCACAGATACGCAGTATTTT. Translated, this gives CASSLAGRGRTDTQYF.